This T cell receptor (beta chain) was identified during a study of blood T cells in healthy people across ages. Primed by a sample-barcoded 5' primer and a J-beta primer mix, a second PCR proceeded for about 6 to 11 cycles. TCRdb re-derived calls from the 5' RACE reads in MiXCR, one entry per CDR3 protein. The sample holds around 1,800,000 distinct CDR3 sequences, 30% to 40% seen once. The TCR sequence derives from a human donor in good health. The source material was blood.

The CDR3 nucleotides read TGCAGCGTGGGGGCGACAGGGCGTAATGAAAAACTGTTTTTT. Amino acid sequence: CSVGATGRNEKLFF. J is TRBJ1-4 and V is TRBV29-1, with 7 nucleotides matching TRBD1. The germline V gene has CDR1 SQVTM and CDR2 ANQGSEA. Trimming at V came to 6 bases and at J to 4 bases, leaving 8 bases not matched to a gene. The CDR3 sequence is 14 residues long.